Below, 6 T cell receptor beta chains from the same sample are listed, as sequenced in a study of blood T cell repertoires in COVID-19. Libraries were prepared by immunoSEQ multiplex PCR; TCRdb keeps only in-frame clonotypes and omits some of them. The sample shows nearly 200,000 clones, more than 80% of them seen only once. The sample consisted of PBMCs or T cells enriched from blood (not recorded which). Every receptor here comes from a woman between 18 and 29 years old who had recovered from COVID-19.

The rearrangement uses TRBV9 and TRBJ2-2; D is perhaps TRBD2 (5 bases). Germline CDR1 SGDLS, CDR2 YYNGEE. The CDR3 runs to 16 residues. V shed 4 bases and J shed 6 bases, with 19 bases lying between them. The CDR3 is CASSPSDSPRAGELFF. The CDR3 bases are TGTGCCAGCAGCCCCTCGGACTCCCCGCGGGCCGGGGAGCTGTTTTTT.

The chain recombines TRBV25-1 with TRBJ2-3; the D gene is possibly TRBD2 (6 bases). V was shortened by 4 bases and J by 5 bases, with 16 bases between the two germline ends. This CDR3 contains 15 residues. The germline gives CDR1 MGHDK, CDR2 SYGVNS. The CDR3 coding sequence is TGTGCCAGCAGTGTCCCTTTAATGGGAGGAGATACGCAGTATTTT. Protein product: CASSVPLMGGDTQYF.

The sample holds one count of this clone. This chain connects TRBV30 to TRBJ2-7; D might be TRBD1 (5 bases). The CDR3 sequence is 15 residues long. The V end was cut by 1 base, the J end by 4 bases, with 17 bases between. Looked up from germline, CDR1 is GTSNPN and CDR2 is SVGIG (reference sequence). The CDR3 region has the DNA TGTGCCTGGAGTGATCCTCGAAAGGGGTCTTACGAGCAGTACTTC. Residues: CAWSDPRKGSYEQYF. Using reference TRBV30 and TRBJ2-7 for the parts outside the CDR3, the full variable domain is SQTIHQWPATLVQPVGSPLSLECTVEGTSNPNLYWYRQAAGRGLQLLFYSVGIGQISSEVPQNLSASRPQDRQFILSSKKLLLSDSGFYLCAWSDPRKGSYEQYFGPGTRLTVT.

The chain carries TRBV30 and TRBJ2-1; unclear D gene. Trimming pared 3 bases from V and 0 bases from J, leaving 12 bases between. This CDR3 has 15 amino acids. Germline CDR1 reads GTSNPN; CDR2 reads SVGIG (reference sequence). CDR3: CAWRYDASSYNEQFF. CDR3 nucleotide sequence: TGTGCCTGGAGATACGATGCCAGCTCCTACAATGAGCAGTTCTTC.

J is TRBJ1-5 and V is TRBV28; the match to TRBD1 covers 8 bases. The CDR3 consists of 19 residues. Unmatched junction bases numbered 13, after V lost 2 bases and J lost 1 base. The germline CDR1 and CDR2 sequences are MDHEN and SYDVKM. The CDR3 coding sequence is TGTGCCAGCAGTTTACTCTTCAGGGGGCGAACGGGGAGCAATCAGCCCCAGCATTTT. Encoded protein: CASSLLFRGRTGSNQPQHF.

The CDR3 DNA is TGTGCCAGCAGCCCGACGACGGGTTCGGGCTACACCTTC. The encoded protein is CASSPTTGSGYTF. This chain uses TRBV7-9 with TRBJ1-2; no clear D. The CDR3 has 13 amino acids. With 5 bases removed from V and 8 bases from J, the gap between germline ends came to 15 bases. Germline CDR1 SEHNR, CDR2 FQNEAQ (reference sequence).